The 14 T cell receptor beta chains presented below share a single source sample, sequenced in a study of cytomegalovirus exposure and HLA in healthy donors. The PCR had 60 Vbeta and 13 Jbeta primers. TCRdb's table, derived via immunoSEQ multiplex PCR, lists solely in-frame clones and lacks some. Of under 200,000 clones listed, around 75% are singletons. The sample comprised PBMCs. These receptors were collected from a human donor in good health.

The chain employs TRBV13 and TRBJ1-5; TRBD1 is a possible D gene (6 bases). V was trimmed by 0 bases and J by 7 bases, leaving 13 bases between them. This CDR3 has 15 residues. Germline-derived CDR1 and CDR2 are PRHDT and FYEKMQ (reference sequence). The CDR3 DNA follows: TGTGCCAGCAGCTTAGGTGAGGGGGTAGGCCAGCCCCAGCATTTT. This sequence encodes CASSLGEGVGQPQHF.

The chain employs TRBV7-9 and TRBJ1-3; D not certain. The CDR3 spans 15 residues. Germline assignment: CDR1 SEHNR and CDR2 FQNEAQ (reference sequence). Trimming cost V 4 bases and J 0 bases, with 10 bases left between them. The CDR3: CASSSSRSSGNTIYF. DNA of the CDR3: TGTGCCAGCAGCTCCTCCAGAAGCTCTGGAAACACCATATATTTT.

CDR3 sequence: CASTLWAGGEQFF. The CDR3 nucleotides read TGTGCCAGCACTCTCTGGGCGGGGGGAGAGCAGTTCTTC. The chain carries TRBV5-4 and TRBJ2-1, with TRBD2 matching over 8 bases. Germline assignment: CDR1 SGHNT and CDR2 YYREEE (reference sequence). Germline trimming cut 6 bases from V and 10 bases from J; bases unmatched to any gene: 9. The CDR3 runs 13 residues.

The chain joins TRBV6-1 to TRBJ1-5; D not resolved. In germline, CDR1 is MNHNS, CDR2 SASEGT. The V and J ends lost 1 base and 1 base respectively, with 11 bases between them. This CDR3 contains 16 residues. The CDR3 DNA follows: TGTGCCAGCAGTGAAGGGGAATGGAGGAGCAATCAGCCCCAGCATTTT. Translated, it gives CASSEGEWRSNQPQHF.

The chain carries TRBV2 and TRBJ2-5; D unclear. V lost 0 bases to trimming and J lost 1 base, with 6 bases between them. This CDR3 has 14 residues. The germline V gene has CDR1 SNHLY and CDR2 FYNNEI. The CDR3 is CASSEANSQETQYF. The DNA of the CDR3 is TGTGCCAGCAGTGAAGCGAACAGCCAAGAGACCCAGTACTTC.

The rearrangement links TRBV5-1 to TRBJ1-2, with D perhaps TRBD1 (5 bases). The CDR3 loop spans 14 amino acids. Trimming pared 0 bases from V and 7 bases from J, leaving 13 bases between. Germline V CDR1 and CDR2: SGHRS, YFSETQ. This chain's CDR3 is CASSLGQGRGGYTF. CDR3 in DNA: TGCGCCAGCAGCTTGGGGCAGGGAAGGGGTGGCTACACCTTC.

The V and J genes are TRBV13 and TRBJ1-2; 8 bases match TRBD1. Per the germline V gene, CDR1 is PRHDT and CDR2 is FYEKMQ (reference sequence). This CDR3 is built from 12 residues. With 7 bases clipped from V and 9 bases from J, the junction kept 7 bases outside the gene matches. The CDR3, as DNA: TGTGCCAGCAAAGCAGGGGGCCCCAGCTACACCTTC. It yields the protein CASKAGGPSYTF.

The chain couples TRBV6-6 to TRBJ1-2; 7 bases are a match to TRBD1. The CDR3 is 16 amino acids. After removal of 4 bases from V and 4 bases from J, the junction contained 12 bases not matched to a gene. The V gene's germline CDR1 is MNHNY and CDR2 SVGAGI (reference sequence). The CDR3 is CASSFYNRGESYGYTF. In DNA, the CDR3 is TGTGCCAGCAGTTTCTATAACAGGGGAGAGAGCTATGGCTACACCTTC.

The V gene is TRBV25-1, the J gene TRBJ1-2; perhaps TRBD1 as D (5 bases). Looked up from germline, CDR1 is MGHDK and CDR2 is SYGVNS. Trimming pared 3 bases from V and 10 bases from J, leaving 21 bases between. CDR3 length: 15 amino acids. For the CDR3, the DNA is TGTGCCAGCAGTGAGGACTCCCGACACGGGGGTGTCTACACCTTC. Translated: CASSEDSRHGGVYTF.

This clone turned up a few times. The CDR3 DNA reads as TGTGCCACCAGCACAGATCGGGGGGGCAGGCAGCCCCAGCATTTT. Its translation: CATSTDRGGRQPQHF. The chain couples TRBV15 to TRBJ1-5, with D possibly TRBD1 on 6 matching bases. This CDR3 is built from 15 residues. Per the germline V gene, CDR1 is LNHNV and CDR2 is YYDKDF (reference sequence). V was trimmed by 4 bases and J by 7 bases, leaving 17 bases between them.

This clone was counted a single time. V and J are TRBV7-2 and TRBJ1-2, with unresolved D. CDR1 is SGHTA, CDR2 FQGNSA, per germline. V gave up 0 bases and J gave up 3 bases, with 11 bases separating them. CDR3 length: 15 residues. The CDR3 DNA follows: TGTGCCAGCAGCTTAGCGTACAGCATCGACTATGGCTACACCTTC. This gives the protein CASSLAYSIDYGYTF.

This clone was found a few times. This chain uses TRBV6-6 with TRBJ1-5, with TRBD1 matching over 8 bases. Trimming took 4 bases from V and 4 from J; bases not matched to a gene: 3. Germline V gives CDR1 MNHNY, CDR2 SVGAGI (reference sequence). The CDR3 spans 14 residues. The CDR3 DNA is TGTGCCAGCAGTTTTACAGGGGGGAATCAGCCCCAGCATTTT. Translation gives CASSFTGGNQPQHF.

V is TRBV28 and J is TRBJ2-5; TRBD2 matches 9 bases. Trimming at V came to 3 bases and at J to 5 bases, leaving 7 bases not matched to a gene. Germline CDR1 MDHEN, CDR2 SYDVKM. The CDR3 is made up of 15 amino acids. CDR3 sequence: CASSLIQGLAETQYF. CDR3 nucleotide sequence: TGTGCCAGCAGTTTGATACAAGGACTAGCGGAGACCCAGTACTTC.

This chain links TRBV5-6 with TRBJ2-3; D is ambiguous. Looked up from germline, CDR1 is SGHDT and CDR2 is YYEEEE. This CDR3 contains 14 residues. V lost 5 bases and J lost 6, with 16 bases in between. This chain's CDR3 is CASSPTGKRDTQYF. CDR3 DNA sequence: TGTGCCAGCAGTCCAACGGGTAAACGGGATACGCAGTATTTT.